These T cell receptor beta chains were read from a single sample in a study of early T cells in non-severe SARS-CoV-2 infection. TCRdb re-derived calls from the 5' RACE reads in MiXCR, one entry per CDR3 protein. The table lists approximately 50,000 distinct CDR3 sequences, 7.7% of them singletons. The sample taken for sequencing was whole blood. Source of these receptors: an adult who was a healthcare worker with PCR-confirmed SARS-CoV-2 infection or an uninfected control (not recorded which). Each CDR3 is given with its conserved first and last residue. D genes are given only for firm matches. A row's size may be missing; if present it is once, few, many or a size class.

len,j_gene,v_gene,abundance,d_gene,CDR3aa,CDR3nt
15,TRBJ2-3,TRBV12-3/TRBV12-4,few,TRBD2,CASSFSGGAPDTQYF,TGTGCCAGCAGTTTCAGCGGGGGGGCCCCAGATACGCAGTATTTT
12,TRBJ2-2,TRBV24-1,many,-,CAGGPNTGELFF,TGTGCGGGTGGCCCGAACACCGGGGAGCTGTTTTTT
13,TRBJ1-5,TRBV19,many,-,CASSIRGEQPQHF,TGTGCCAGTAGTATCCGTGGGGAGCAGCCCCAGCATTTT
14,TRBJ2-5,TRBV5-1,-,TRBD2,CASRKLADQETQYF,TGCGCCAGCAGGAAACTAGCGGACCAAGAGACCCAGTACTTC
15,TRBJ2-3,TRBV15,few,-,CATSRELVGGDTQYF,TGTGCCACCAGCAGAGAATTGGTTGGCGGAGATACGCAGTATTTT
13,TRBJ1-6,TRBV7-2,-,-,CASSPYRDSALHF,TGTGCCAGCAGCCCCTACAGGGACTCAGCCCTCCACTTT
15,TRBJ1-5,TRBV19,many,TRBD1,CASRHRQGDGQPQHF,TGTGCCAGTAGACATCGACAGGGGGACGGCCAGCCCCAGCATTTT
15,TRBJ2-2,TRBV7-2,-,TRBD1,CASSLSGGFTGELFF,TGTGCCAGCAGCTTATCAGGGGGTTTCACCGGGGAGCTGTTTTTT
13,TRBJ1-1,TRBV27,-,-,CASSLSSQTEAFF,TGTGCCAGCAGTTTATCGAGCCAGACAGAAGCTTTCTTT
14,TRBJ2-7,TRBV28,many,-,CASSLKQNSYEQYF,TGTGCCAGCAGTTTAAAACAGAACTCCTACGAGCAGTACTTC
14,TRBJ1-4,TRBV2,many,TRBD1,CASRRGQGEEKLFF,TGTGCCAGCAGGCGGGGACAGGGGGAGGAAAAACTGTTTTTT
14,TRBJ1-1,TRBV7-9,few,TRBD1,CASSLEAGGSEAFF,TGTGCCAGCAGCTTAGAGGCAGGGGGCTCTGAAGCTTTCTTT
13,TRBJ1-5,TRBV18,many,-,CASSPGQDQPQHF,TGTGCCAGCTCACCGGGACAAGATCAGCCCCAGCATTTT
16,TRBJ2-7,TRBV18,few,TRBD2,CASSKTSSGGSYEQYF,TGTGCCAGCTCAAAGACGTCTAGCGGGGGGTCTTACGAGCAGTACTTC
16,TRBJ1-1,TRBV11-2,few,-,CASSLVGGHQRTEAFF,TGTGCCAGCAGCTTAGTAGGGGGACATCAGAGGACTGAAGCTTTCTTT
18,TRBJ1-5,TRBV2,many,TRBD1,CASRAYSGTGYSNQPQHF,TGTGCCAGCAGGGCTTACTCCGGGACAGGATATAGCAATCAGCCCCAGCATTTT
17,TRBJ2-2,TRBV7-9,few,-,CASSGGAVPPNTGELFF,TGTGCCAGCAGCGGAGGGGCAGTTCCTCCGAACACCGGGGAGCTGTTTTTT
16,TRBJ1-5,TRBV4-2,many,-,CASSQEAEYSNQPQHF,TGTGCCAGCAGCCAAGAAGCAGAATATAGCAATCAGCCCCAGCATTTT